Each of the 21 T cell receptor beta chains below was sequenced from the same sample in a study of T and B cells in COVID-19 patients. TRB rearrangements were amplified by multiplex PCR with BIOMED2 TRB-A/B primers. TCRdb reprocessed the multiplex PCR reads with MiXCR, giving one entry per CDR3 protein. The sample contains 20,000 or so distinct CDR3 sequences, 36% of which appear only once. Each TRB amplification used about 230-550 ng of genomic DNA from blood. The sample comprised blood. These receptors were collected from a human donor with active COVID-19.

The chain employs TRBV19 and TRBJ2-5; 8 bases line up with TRBD2. The J segment lost 7 bases and the V segment lost 6 bases, leaving 13 bases of the junction unmatched. This CDR3 region has 15 residues. Germline CDR1 and CDR2: LNHDA and SQIVND (reference sequence). For the CDR3, the DNA is TGTGCCAGTAGCCGGGGGAGCGGGGGCCCCGGGACCCAGTACTTC. Translated, it gives CASSRGSGGPGTQYF.

The sample holds many counts of this clonotype. V and J are TRBV12-3 or TRBV12-4 and TRBJ2-3; 7 bases fit TRBD2. The CDR3 covers 15 residues. Trimming cost V 4 bases and J 4 bases; bases outside gene matches: 8. The chain's CDR3 is CASSSRLALADTQYF. For the CDR3, the DNA is TGTGCCAGCAGTTCCCGACTAGCTCTGGCAGATACGCAGTATTTT.

The CDR3 nucleotides read TGTGCCAGCAGTTTATCCTTACCAGAGGCAGGGGGTGGCTACACCTTC. It encodes CASSLSLPEAGGGYTF. The rearrangement links TRBV27 to TRBJ1-2; 7 nucleotides match TRBD1. J was trimmed by 7 bases and V by 0 bases; bases with no gene match: 11. The CDR3 has 16 amino acids. Germline CDR1 reads MNHEY; CDR2 reads SMNVEV (reference sequence).

In this sample, this clonotype turned up a few times. This rearrangement joins TRBV4-2 to TRBJ2-3, with 10 nucleotides matching TRBD2. Germline-derived CDR1 and CDR2 are LGHNA and YNFKEQ. Losses at the gene ends were 0 bases for V and 5 bases for J; bases not matched to a gene: 11. The CDR3 sequence is 18 residues long. The CDR3 bases are TGTGCCAGCAGCCAAGAAGCGGTAGTAGCGGGGGGTGTAGATACGCAGTATTTT. Its protein product is CASSQEAVVAGGVDTQYF.

The chain couples TRBV20-1 to TRBJ2-7; D possibly corresponds to TRBD1 (6 bases). Per germline, CDR1 DFQATT and CDR2 SNEGSKA (reference sequence). The CDR3 extends over 12 amino acids. V lost 6 bases, J lost 4 bases, and 13 bases lay in between. CDR3 protein: CSASQGPYEQYV. As DNA, the CDR3 is TGCAGTGCAAGTCAGGGGCCATACGAGCAGTACGTC.

Note on this clonotype: Being one base from a much bigger clone, this may be a read error. No conserved phenylalanine or tryptophan ends this CDR3, so it is likely a read error. This chain links TRBV19 with TRBJ1-5; D remains ambiguous. CDR1 LNHDA and CDR2 SQIVND come from the germline V gene (reference sequence). The CDR3 extends over 13 amino acids. The V and J ends lost 1 base and 4 bases respectively, with 5 bases between them. CDR3 coding DNA: TGTGCCAGTAGTATAGGAGGTAATCAGCCCCAGCATTTA. This encodes CASSIGGNQPQHL.

A word on this clonotype: One junction end does not reproduce the germline sequence, and a read error may be involved. The rearrangement links TRBV5-1 to TRBJ2-5, with 8 nucleotides matching TRBD2. The CDR3 extends over 15 amino acids. Germline values: CDR1 SGHRS, CDR2 YFSETQ. As DNA, the CDR3 is TGCGCCAGAAGCTTAGGCGGGGGGACCCAAGAGACCCAGTACTTC. This translates into CARSLGGGTQETQYF.

The chain has TRBV6-5 and TRBJ1-5; 8 positions agree with TRBD1. V was clipped by 2 bases and J by 6 bases; unmatched bases: 6. Germline CDR1 MNHEY, CDR2 SVGAGI. The CDR3 is 15 residues long. The CDR3: CASSYGQGAGQPQHF. The CDR3 coding sequence is TGTGCCAGCAGTTACGGTCAGGGGGCCGGTCAGCCCCAGCATTTT.

This chain links TRBV5-5 with TRBJ2-7; a weak D match, TRBD1 (6 bases). The CDR3 has 14 residues. V gave up 4 bases and J gave up 4 bases, with 15 bases separating them. Per germline, CDR1 SGHKS and CDR2 YYEKEE (reference sequence). The CDR3, as DNA: TGTGCCAGCAGCATCCGGGACACTTTATACGAGCAGTACGTC. Protein product: CASSIRDTLYEQYV.

A few counts support this clonotype. The genes are TRBV13 and TRBJ2-5; D not certain. The CDR3 runs to 13 residues. Germline values: CDR1 PRHDT, CDR2 FYEKMQ (reference sequence). V lost 1 base to trimming and J lost 4 bases, with 7 bases between them. The CDR3, as DNA: TGTGCCAGCAGCTTAGACCCCTTAGAGACCCAGTACTTC. It specifies CASSLDPLETQYF.

V is TRBV11-1 and J is TRBJ2-7; D is uncertain. CDR1 and CDR2 from the germline V gene are SGHAT and FQDESV (reference sequence). V gave up 5 bases and J gave up 0 bases, with 8 bases separating them. The CDR3 length is 13 residues. CDR3 nucleotide sequence: TGTGCCAGCAGCCAATTCAGCTCCTACGAGCAGTACGTC. This gives the protein CASSQFSSYEQYV.

V usage is TRBV10-3 and J usage is TRBJ2-7, with D unclear. V lost 8 bases and J lost 5, with 13 bases in between. The V gene's germline CDR1 is ENHRY and CDR2 SYGVKD. CDR3 length: 12 residues. CDR3 sequence (DNA): TGTGCCATCTCCACTTCTAGGGACGAGCAGTACGTC. This sequence encodes CAISTSRDEQYV.

This clonotype showed up just a few times. CDR3 region: CATESGTMNTEAFF. The DNA for the CDR3 is TGTGCCACTGAGTCAGGGACCATGAACACTGAAGCTTTCTTT. The rearrangement links TRBV19 to TRBJ1-1; D might be TRBD1 (5 bases). V dropped 10 bases and J dropped 0 bases, with 15 bases sitting between them. CDR3 length: 14 amino acids. Germline V gene sequence: CDR1 LNHDA, CDR2 SQIVND (reference sequence).

This chain uses TRBV5-4 with TRBJ2-3; a weak D match, TRBD2 (5 bases). The V end lost 2 bases, the J end lost 0 bases, and 7 bases lay between the germline ends. The CDR3 loop spans 14 amino acids. From germline, CDR1 is SGHNT and CDR2 YYREEE (reference sequence). CDR3 residues: CASSFRGSTDTQYF. The CDR3 DNA reads TGTGCCAGCAGCTTCCGAGGGAGCACAGATACGCAGTATTTT.

The chain joins TRBV27 to TRBJ2-7; possible D gene TRBD2, 6 bases. V gave up 7 bases and J gave up 5 bases, with 24 bases separating them. CDR1 and CDR2 (germline): MNHEY, SMNVEV (reference sequence). This CDR3 has 16 amino acids. CDR3: CASKGDGFRGLDEQYF. The CDR3 bases are TGTGCCAGCAAAGGCGATGGTTTCCGGGGACTGGACGAGCAGTACTTC.

In its sample, this clonotype ranks as medium-sized (0.01 to 0.1%). The CDR3 coding sequence is TGTGCCAGTAGTATTGTGGTGCCGGGGACAGGGGTCGAGACCCAGTACTTC. It codes for CASSIVVPGTGVETQYF. The rearrangement uses TRBV19 and TRBJ2-5; 10 nucleotides agree with TRBD1. V lost 3 bases and J lost 5; bases outside the gene matches: 12. This CDR3 comprises 17 residues. Germline-derived CDR1 and CDR2 are LNHDA and SQIVND (reference sequence).

This clonotype has only one observation. For the CDR3, the DNA is TGTGCCAGCAGCTTGGGAACAGGAACAGATACGCAGTATTTT. Translating gives CASSLGTGTDTQYF. J is TRBJ2-3 and V is TRBV5-4; tentative D call: TRBD1 (5 bases). CDR3 size: 14 residues. The germline V gene encodes CDR1 SGHNT and CDR2 YYREEE (reference sequence). V was trimmed by 0 bases and J by 3 bases, leaving 8 bases between them.

The chain is built from TRBV18 and TRBJ1-4; tentative D call: TRBD1 (5 bases). The CDR3 has 16 amino acids. Germline V lookup: CDR1 KGHSH, CDR2 LQKENI. V gave up 1 base and J gave up 7 bases, with 16 bases separating them. CDR3 sequence reads: CASSPLRPVGGEKLFF. CDR3 nucleotide sequence: TGTGCCAGCTCACCACTGAGACCGGTGGGGGGTGAAAAACTGTTTTTT.

This clonotype showed up just a few times. This chain connects TRBV13 to TRBJ2-5, with a possible D match to TRBD1 (7 bases). Trimming stripped 2 bases from V and 5 bases from J, with 15 bases between. Germline CDR1 and CDR2: PRHDT and FYEKMQ (reference sequence). CDR3 length: 15 residues. The CDR3 reads CASSLQGGLLETQYF. The CDR3 DNA reads as TGTGCCAGCAGCTTACAGGGGGGATTGCTGGAGACCCAGTACTTC.

This clonotype was seen repeatedly, ten times or more. CDR3 coding DNA: TGTGCCAGCAGTTCCCCGGGGGTAATCGGGGAGACCCAGTACTTC. Residues: CASSSPGVIGETQYF. The V gene is TRBV6-5, the J gene TRBJ2-5; D possibly corresponds to TRBD2 (6 bases). Per germline, CDR1 MNHEY and CDR2 SVGAGI. The germline V and J ends were trimmed by 4 bases and 5 bases, with 17 bases remaining between them. CDR3 length: 15 amino acids.

This clonotype was recorded once. The gene calls are TRBV7-2 and TRBJ2-5; 8 positions agree with TRBD2. In germline, CDR1 is SGHTA, CDR2 FQGNSA. The CDR3 sequence is 16 residues long. V dropped 4 bases and J dropped 2; count of bases not matched to a gene: 9. The CDR3 protein is CASSYLPGGFQETQYF. DNA for the CDR3: TGTGCCAGCAGCTATCTCCCGGGGGGGTTTCAAGAGACCCAGTACTTC.